One and the same sample provided the 8 T cell receptor beta chains below, sequenced in a study of blood T cells in healthy people across ages. Then a second PCR, running about 6 to 11 cycles, was carried out with a sample-barcoded 5' primer and a J-beta primer mix. TCRdb redid the calling of the 5' RACE reads with MiXCR, one entry per CDR3 protein. The sample has around 690,000 distinct CDR3 sequences, about 54% seen once; the top ten hold over 30%. Material: blood. Source of these receptors: a man in his sixties in good health.

This clonotype has a handful of counts. The chain links TRBV5-1 to TRBJ2-7; TRBD2 might be the D (5 bases). The CDR3 extends over 14 amino acids. Germline V CDR1 and CDR2: SGHRS, YFSETQ. The V and J ends lost 0 bases and 3 bases respectively, with 10 bases between them. The CDR3 coding sequence is TGCGCCAGCAGCTTGGTACCGGGGAACTACGAGCAGTACTTC. Translating it yields CASSLVPGNYEQYF.

The chain carries TRBV5-1 and TRBJ2-3; D tentatively fits TRBD1 or TRBD2 (5 bases each). CDR3 length equals 15 residues. Per germline, CDR1 SGHRS and CDR2 YFSETQ. Trimming shortened V by 3 bases and J by 2 bases, and 13 bases separated the two germline ends. The CDR3 is CASSWTDRATDTQYF. CDR3 in DNA: TGCGCCAGCAGCTGGACTGACAGAGCCACAGATACGCAGTATTTT. The full variable domain, in which reference TRBV5-1 and TRBJ2-3 provide the parts outside the CDR3, is KAGVTQTPRYLIKTRGQQVTLSCSPISGHRSVSWYQQTPGQGLQFLFEYFSETQRNKGNFPGRFSGRQFSNSRSEMNVSTLELGDSALYLCASSWTDRATDTQYFGPGTRLTVL.

The V call is TRBV20-1, the J call TRBJ2-5; D might be TRBD1 (6 bases). CDR1 and CDR2 (germline): DFQATT, SNEGSKA (reference sequence). Trimming took 0 bases from V and 5 from J, leaving 16 bases between them. CDR3 length: 15 residues. Written as DNA, the CDR3 is TGCAGTGCTAGAGATAACCAGGGGATTGCGGAGACCCAGTACTTC. Encoded protein: CSARDNQGIAETQYF.

In its sample, this clonotype was seen many times. The CDR3 nucleotides are TGCAGTGCTAGAGGTTCGACCGGGACTTACTCCTACGAGCAGTACTTC. Protein product: CSARGSTGTYSYEQYF. This chain connects TRBV20-1 to TRBJ2-7, with D tentatively TRBD2 (6 bases). In germline, CDR1 is DFQATT, CDR2 SNEGSKA (reference sequence). This CDR3 comprises 16 residues. The ends were cut back, 1 base at V and 0 bases at J, with 16 bases in the middle.

This clonotype came up once. The V call is TRBV20-1, the J call TRBJ2-7; 7 bases map to TRBD1. This CDR3 is built from 12 residues. Germline trimming cut 6 bases from V and 3 bases from J; bases unmatched to any gene: 5. The V gene's germline CDR1 is DFQATT and CDR2 SNEGSKA (reference sequence). The CDR3 DNA reads TGCAGTGCCTCACAGGGGAACTACGAGCAGTACTTC. Amino acid sequence: CSASQGNYEQYF.

The table lists this clonotype with a few counts. A much larger clone is a single base away; this may be a read error. The V gene is TRBV20-1, the J gene TRBJ2-1; D is perhaps TRBD1 (5 bases). The CDR3 spans 16 residues. Trimming removed 4 bases at V and 5 bases at J, with 21 bases between. Germline loops: CDR1 DFQATT, CDR2 SNEGSKA (reference sequence). Here the CDR3 reads CSATTAGRAGHNEQFF. The CDR3 nucleotides read TGCAGTGCTACTACCGCAGGACGAGCAGGGCACAATGAGCAGTTCTTC.

The rearrangement joins TRBV28 to TRBJ2-3; TRBD2 matches 7 bases. The germline V gene has CDR1 MDHEN and CDR2 SYDVKM. The CDR3 consists of 14 residues. The V and J ends lost 7 bases and 2 bases, in that order; junction bases with no gene match: 6. The CDR3 protein is CASTATSPTDTQYF. In DNA form, the CDR3 reads TGTGCCAGCACCGCGACTAGCCCCACAGATACGCAGTATTTT.

CDR3 DNA: TGTGCCAGCAGCTTAGGACGGGGTAGCAATCAGCCCCAGCATTTT. This codes for CASSLGRGSNQPQHF. The chain uses TRBV7-2 and TRBJ1-5; D is uncertain. V was trimmed by 1 base and J by 0 bases, leaving 7 bases between them. CDR3 length: 15 amino acids. Germline V gene data show CDR1 as SGHTA and CDR2 as FQGNSA.